A selection of T cell receptor beta chains follows, all from one sample in a study of T cell changes during pregnancy in multiple sclerosis. Profiled with immunoSEQ multiplex PCR; TCRdb holds only in-frame clones, not every one. The data contain under 65,000 clones, roughly 92% of them seen just once; the ten biggest clones take up 1.4%. This material consisted of peripheral blood, taken in the second trimester of pregnancy. These receptors were collected from a female donor with multiple sclerosis, enrolled in a pregnancy study. CDR3s include the opening cysteine and the closing phenylalanine or tryptophan. D genes are given only for firm matches. Clone size appears in some rows only: once, few, many, or a class for an expanded clone.

CASSVSPGGSNEKLFF	TGTGCCAGCAGCGTATCCCCAGGGGGGTCTAATGAAAAACTGTTTTTT	TRBV9	-	TRBJ1-4	TRBD1
CASSQSTGSAFCQETQYF	TGCGCCAGCAGTCAATCCACGGGGTCCGCCTTCTGCCAAGAGACCCAGTACTTC	TRBV23-1	-	TRBJ2-5	-
CASSLTGGRAGELFF	TGTGCCAGCAGTTTAACGGGAGGCAGGGCCGGGGAGCTGTTTTTT	TRBV28	-	TRBJ2-2	TRBD2
CASSVGSGLPANEQFF	TGTGCCAGCAGCGTGGGATCGGGACTACCTGCCAATGAGCAGTTCTTC	TRBV11-2	-	TRBJ2-1	TRBD2
CASSIGTATEAFF	TGTGCCAGTAGTATAGGGACAGCTACTGAAGCTTTCTTT	TRBV19	few	TRBJ1-1	-
CASSLGLAIADTQYF	TGTGCCAGCAGCTTGGGACTAGCTATTGCAGATACGCAGTATTTT	TRBV13	-	TRBJ2-3	TRBD2
CASSLGTSGGTYEQYF	TGTGCCAGCTCACTCGGGACTAGCGGGGGTACCTACGAGCAGTACTTC	TRBV18	-	TRBJ2-7	TRBD2
CASSLGSRVRGVTTEAFF	TGCGCCAGCAGCTTGGGATCCCGGGTGCGGGGAGTAACCACTGAAGCTTTCTTT	TRBV5-1	once	TRBJ1-1	-
CASSTGNYGYTF	TGTGCCAGCAGTACAGGGAATTATGGCTACACCTTC	TRBV28	-	TRBJ1-2	-
CAWSLPGTPLSEQYF	TGTGCCTGGAGTCTACCCGGGACTCCGTTAAGCGAGCAGTACTTC	TRBV30	-	TRBJ2-7	-
CASSSDGTLSGNTIYF	TGTGCCAGCAGTTCCGATGGGACACTCTCTGGAAACACCATATATTTT	TRBV5-6	-	TRBJ1-3	-
CASSRRGTSGNTIYF	TGTGCCAGTAGTCGCAGGGGGACCTCTGGAAACACCATATATTTT	TRBV19	-	TRBJ1-3	TRBD1
CASSPNVGQGAEKLFF	TGTGCCAGCTCACCAAACGTGGGACAGGGGGCTGAAAAACTGTTTTTT	TRBV18	-	TRBJ1-4	TRBD1
CASSLSTGYTEAFF	TGTGCCAGCAGCTTATCGACAGGCTACACTGAAGCTTTCTTT	TRBV7-2	-	TRBJ1-1	-
CASSYSSGGTYEQYF	TGTGCCAGCAGTTACTCGAGTGGGGGCACCTACGAGCAGTACTTC	TRBV6-5	-	TRBJ2-7	-
CASWPGLAGVRQFF	TGTGCCAGCTGGCCGGGACTAGCGGGAGTAAGGCAGTTCTTC	TRBV6-6	-	TRBJ2-1	TRBD2
CASSLGAGEGVDTQYF	TGTGCCAGCAGCTTAGGGGCGGGAGAGGGCGTTGATACGCAGTATTTT	TRBV7-9	-	TRBJ2-3	TRBD2
CASSAGLKTYEQYF	TGCGCCAGCAGCGCCGGACTGAAAACCTACGAGCAGTACTTC	TRBV10-1	-	TRBJ2-7	-
CASSSRTSGSSYNEQFF	TGTGCCAGCAGTTCCAGGACTAGCGGGAGCTCCTACAATGAGCAGTTCTTC	TRBV27	-	TRBJ2-1	TRBD2
CASSPGLESSEQFF	TGTGCCAGCAGCCCTGGACTAGAATCATCTGAGCAGTTCTTC	TRBV11-3	once	TRBJ2-1	TRBD2
CASSLGTRPRQPQHF	TGTGCCAGCAGCCTCGGGACAAGGCCGCGGCAGCCCCAGCATTTT	TRBV28	once	TRBJ1-5	-
CASSYRSGGSTYEQYF	TGTGCCAGCAGTTACCGGTCCGGCGGCAGTACCTACGAGCAGTACTTC	TRBV6-6	once	TRBJ2-7	-
CASKREAHSYEQYF	TGTGCCAGCAAACGGGAGGCCCACTCCTACGAGCAGTACTTC	TRBV9	-	TRBJ2-7	TRBD2
CASTPGAGGYNEQFF	TGTGCCAGCACCCCCGGGGCGGGAGGCTACAATGAGCAGTTCTTC	TRBV11-2	-	TRBJ2-1	TRBD2
CASSHSGDTEAFF	TGTGCCAGCAGCCATTCAGGGGACACTGAAGCTTTCTTT	TRBV14	-	TRBJ1-1	-
CASSQGPSGSSYNEQFF	TGCGCCAGCAGCCAAGGCCCCAGCGGGAGCTCCTACAATGAGCAGTTCTTC	TRBV4-1	-	TRBJ2-1	TRBD2
CASSRTGNTEAFF	TGCGCCAGCAGCCGGACAGGGAACACTGAAGCTTTCTTT	TRBV4-1	-	TRBJ1-1	TRBD1
CASSPTDRDTYEQYF	TGTGCCAGCAGCCCAACCGACAGGGATACCTACGAGCAGTACTTC	TRBV5-6	-	TRBJ2-7	TRBD1
CASSDGQGQTGANVLTF	TGTGCCAGCAGTGACGGACAGGGACAAACTGGGGCCAACGTCCTGACTTTC	TRBV6-1	-	TRBJ2-6	TRBD1
CASSPSLDRGPDYGYTF	TGTGCCAGCAGCCCTTCCTTGGACAGGGGGCCTGACTATGGCTACACCTTC	TRBV7-2	-	TRBJ1-2	TRBD1
CASRVMDSGFYEQYF	TGCGCCAGCAGAGTCATGGACAGTGGTTTCTACGAGCAGTACTTC	TRBV5-1	-	TRBJ2-7	-
CASSRPEGTDTQYF	TGCGCCAGCAGCCGGCCGGAGGGCACAGATACGCAGTATTTT	TRBV5-1	-	TRBJ2-3	-
CSGSGHMSTDTQYF	TGCAGCGGCTCTGGCCACATGAGCACAGATACGCAGTATTTT	TRBV29-1	-	TRBJ2-3	-
CASSYHRESEAFF	TGTGCCAGCAGTTATCACAGGGAATCTGAAGCTTTCTTT	TRBV28	-	TRBJ1-1	-
CASSLSTGPQHF	TGTGCCAGCAGCTTAAGTACGGGTCCCCAGCATTTT	TRBV7-9	-	TRBJ1-5	-
CSVERGSGSISDTQYF	TGCAGCGTTGAAAGGGGAAGCGGGAGTATCTCAGATACGCAGTATTTT	TRBV29-1	once	TRBJ2-3	TRBD2
CASSQQTDTYEQYF	TGCGCCAGCAGCCAACAGACAGATACCTACGAGCAGTACTTC	TRBV5-1	-	TRBJ2-7	-
CASSYTGSNQPQHF	TGTGCCAGCAGTTATACCGGTAGCAATCAGCCCCAGCATTTT	TRBV6-5	-	TRBJ1-5	-
CASSIGGQGVFYTEAFF	TGTGCCAGTAGTATCGGAGGACAGGGGGTGTTTTACACTGAAGCTTTCTTT	TRBV19	-	TRBJ1-1	TRBD1
CASSTTGQSYEQYF	TGTGCCAGTAGCACAACTGGACAGTCCTACGAGCAGTACTTC	TRBV19	-	TRBJ2-7	-
CASSVGSPRVGNTIYF	TGTGCCAGCAGCGTAGGAAGTCCGAGGGTTGGAAACACCATATATTTT	TRBV9	once	TRBJ1-3	-
CASSPGLAGDTQYF	TGTGCCAGTTCGCCGGGACTAGCGGGAGATACGCAGTATTTT	TRBV18	-	TRBJ2-3	TRBD2
CASSMDIASYEQYF	TGTGCCAGTAGTATGGACATAGCCTCCTACGAGCAGTACTTC	TRBV19	-	TRBJ2-7	-
CASSSGTGQETQYF	TGTGCCAGCAGCTCCGGGACAGGTCAAGAGACCCAGTACTTC	TRBV7-9	-	TRBJ2-5	TRBD1
CSASPDRVRETQYF	TGCAGCGCAAGTCCGGACAGGGTGCGTGAGACCCAGTACTTC	TRBV29-1	-	TRBJ2-5	TRBD1
CASSHGTGYEKLFF	TGTGCCAGCAGCCACGGGACAGGTTATGAAAAACTGTTTTTT	TRBV7-2	-	TRBJ1-4	TRBD1
CASSFPDRGPYEQYF	TGTGCCAGCAGTTTTCCAGACAGGGGGCCCTACGAGCAGTACTTC	TRBV28	-	TRBJ2-7	TRBD1
CASSPRKTAGVVTGELFF	TGTGCCAGCTCACCACGGAAAACGGCAGGGGTGGTCACCGGGGAGCTGTTTTTT	TRBV18	-	TRBJ2-2	-
CASSIFSTGGASYEQYF	TGTGCCAGCAGCATCTTCTCTACAGGGGGCGCATCCTACGAGCAGTACTTC	TRBV7-9	-	TRBJ2-7	TRBD1
CASSPPSSGSYEQYF	TGTGCCAGCTCACCACCGTCTAGCGGGAGTTACGAGCAGTACTTC	TRBV18	-	TRBJ2-7	TRBD2
CASSDTYYGYTF	TGTGCCAGCAGCGACACCTACTATGGCTACACCTTC	TRBV6-1	-	TRBJ1-2	-
CASSQVSSSGSYEQYF	TGTGCCAGCAGCCAAGTCAGTAGTAGCGGGAGTTACGAGCAGTACTTC	TRBV4-2	-	TRBJ2-7	TRBD2
CASSLEGTSGSSYNEQFF	TGCGCCAGCAGCTTGGAGGGGACTAGCGGGAGCTCCTACAATGAGCAGTTCTTC	TRBV5-1	-	TRBJ2-1	TRBD2
CASKRRTDRLYGYTF	TGTGCCAGCAAACGGCGGACAGATCGTTTATATGGCTACACCTTC	TRBV21-1	-	TRBJ1-2	-